Sequencing of this T cell receptor (beta chain) was carried out in a study of cytomegalovirus exposure and HLA in healthy donors. Looking at the study overall: Out of 300 to 500 genotyped donors, about 80% belonged to the Caucasian-associated ancestry cluster. General study findings and limits: Accurate prediction of HLA-A and HLA-B alleles (for most subjects) was reportedly achieved from TCR beta sequences.

Turning to this clone: The antigen remains unidentified.

The PCR used 60 Vbeta and 13 Jbeta primers. Method: immunoSEQ multiplex PCR; TCRdb's copy keeps in-frame clones and lacks some. Of more than 110,000 clones detected, 70% to 75% appear once; the ten largest clones hold 1.5% to 2%. The origin of this receptor is a woman under 40 in good health and CMV-seronegative. The sample taken for sequencing was PBMCs.

Here the CDR3 DNA reads TGTGCCAGCAGTCCCCCCGGACAGGGTGAGCAGTACTTC. It codes for CASSPPGQGEQYF. V usage is TRBV6-5 and J usage is TRBJ2-7; TRBD1 matches at 8 bases. The ends lost 5 bases at V and 7 bases at J; junction bases unmatched: 7. The germline CDR1 and CDR2 sequences are MNHEY and SVGAGI. CDR3 size: 13 residues.